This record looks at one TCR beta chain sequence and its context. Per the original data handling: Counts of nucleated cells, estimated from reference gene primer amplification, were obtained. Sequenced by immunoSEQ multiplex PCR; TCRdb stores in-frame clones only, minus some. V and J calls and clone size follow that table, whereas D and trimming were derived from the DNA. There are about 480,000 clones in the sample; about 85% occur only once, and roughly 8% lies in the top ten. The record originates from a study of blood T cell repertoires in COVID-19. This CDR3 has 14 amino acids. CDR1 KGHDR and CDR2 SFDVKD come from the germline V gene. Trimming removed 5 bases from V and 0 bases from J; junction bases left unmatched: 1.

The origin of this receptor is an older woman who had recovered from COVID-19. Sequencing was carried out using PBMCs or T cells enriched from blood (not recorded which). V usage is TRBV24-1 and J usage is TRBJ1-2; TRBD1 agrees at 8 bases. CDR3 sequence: CATSGQGSNYGYTF. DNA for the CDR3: TGTGCCACCAGTGGACAGGGGTCTAACTATGGCTACACCTTC.